These 15 T cell receptor beta chains share one sample of origin, sequenced in a study of Ad26.COV2.S vaccination and SARS-CoV-2 variants (dated by TCRdb to the early 2020s). Library creation used the immunoSEQ multiplex PCR assay. This immuneACCESS table, as held by TCRdb, lists in-frame sequences with V and J called but not all clones. Of the missing ones, under half trace to an unresolved V gene in checked studies; the others have no known cause. Counted in this sample were roughly 420,000 clones; approximately 87% of them appeared once. The ten largest clones capture 3.6% of the sample. The treatment or condition label, read with the paper, signifies: roughly 20 received Ad26.COV2.S at low or high dose, single or two shots; 5 received placebo; per-sample allocation not given. Repertoires of vaccine and placebo recipients were sequenced from samples collected on day 63 after the first injection.

Sequenced here: peripheral blood, sampled in a trial of Ad26.COV2.S vaccine versus placebo. These receptors all come from a person between 18 and 59 years old who received the Ad26.COV2.S COVID-19 vaccine or a placebo.

This clone was counted a few times. The V call is TRBV9, the J call TRBJ2-7; D possibly uses TRBD1 or TRBD2 (6 bases each). Germline V gene sequence: CDR1 SGDLS, CDR2 YYNGEE. V gave up 0 bases and J gave up 6 bases, with 19 bases separating them. The CDR3 has 16 residues. CDR3 protein: CASSVAVARGQGEQYF. In nucleotides, the CDR3 is TGTGCCAGCAGCGTAGCGGTAGCTCGGGGGCAGGGCGAGCAGTACTTC.

This clone showed up just once. J is TRBJ2-5 and V is TRBV23-1; the D is unclear. TRBV23-1 is identified as an open reading frame with a role that is uncertain. Trimming took 7 bases from V and 5 from J, leaving 2 bases between them. The CDR3 spans 9 residues. The CDR3 DNA reads as TGCGCCAGCAACGAGACCCAGTACTTC. Protein: CASNETQYF.

The chain couples TRBV19 to TRBJ2-3, with D possibly matching TRBD2 (5 bases). The germline V and J ends were trimmed by 4 bases and 1 base, with 9 bases remaining between them. In germline, CDR1 is LNHDA, CDR2 SQIVND (reference sequence). This CDR3 contains 14 residues. The CDR3 nucleotides are TGTGCCAGTAGTAGGGTCGGGGGCACAGATACGCAGTATTTT. The encoded protein is CASSRVGGTDTQYF.

The CDR3 nucleotides read TGTGCCATCAGTGAGTCCGCGGGACAGGGAGTCCACGAGCAGTACTTC. It yields the protein CAISESAGQGVHEQYF. The chain is built from TRBV10-3 and TRBJ2-7, with 9 bases aligning to TRBD1. The CDR3 spans 16 residues. The germline gives CDR1 ENHRY, CDR2 SYGVKD. J was trimmed by 5 bases and V by 0 bases; bases with no gene match: 8.

The J gene is TRBJ1-2, the V gene TRBV28, with a possible D match to TRBD1 (6 bases). The CDR3 totals 15 residues. CDR1 is MDHEN, CDR2 SYDVKM, per germline. V was shortened by 3 bases and J by 0 bases, with 11 bases between the two germline ends. CDR3 nucleotide sequence: TGTGCCAGCAGTTTGATAGGGGGAGCTAACTATGGCTACACCTTC. It translates to CASSLIGGANYGYTF.

V and J are TRBV7-2 and TRBJ1-2; TRBD1 might be the D (5 bases). The V end lost 1 base, the J end lost 4 bases, and 10 bases lay between the germline ends. Per germline, CDR1 SGHTA and CDR2 FQGNSA. The CDR3 loop spans 14 amino acids. The CDR3 DNA follows: TGTGCCAGCAGCTTAGAGGGACTGAGCTATGGCTACACCTTC. Its translation is CASSLEGLSYGYTF.

In this sample, this clone turned up once. The V gene is TRBV5-4, the J gene TRBJ2-7; 7 positions agree with TRBD2. The CDR3 has 15 residues. The V and J ends lost 2 bases and 0 bases, in that order; junction bases with no gene match: 5. Germline V gives CDR1 SGHNT, CDR2 YYREEE (reference sequence). The CDR3 sequence is CASSFGRGSSYEQYF. The DNA for the CDR3 is TGTGCCAGCAGCTTTGGGCGGGGGAGCTCCTACGAGCAGTACTTC.

The CDR3 is CASSLAMDNQPQHF. CDR3 nucleotide sequence: TGTGCCAGCAGCTTAGCGATGGACAATCAGCCCCAGCATTTT. The chain is built from TRBV7-8 and TRBJ1-5; D remains ambiguous. V lost 0 bases and J 3 bases, leaving 6 bases between the germline ends. This CDR3 contains 14 residues. Germline V gene data show CDR1 as SGHVS and CDR2 as FQNEAQ. The whole variable domain, filled in from reference TRBV7-8 and TRBJ1-5, reads GAGVSQSPRYKVAKRGQDVALRCDPISGHVSLFWYQQALGQGPEFLTYFQNEAQLDKSGLPSDRFFAERPEGSVSTLKIQRTQQEDSAVYLCASSLAMDNQPQHFGDGTRLSIL.

This chain joins TRBV7-9 and TRBJ2-2; perhaps D is TRBD1 or TRBD2 (5 bases each). CDR3 length equals 15 residues. V was pared by 2 bases and J by 5 bases, with 12 bases between. Germline V CDR1 and CDR2: SEHNR, FQNEAQ (reference sequence). The CDR3 DNA follows: TGTGCCAGCAGCTTATCCAGGGACGGTACCGGGGAGCTGTTTTTT. Translated, it gives CASSLSRDGTGELFF.

The chain employs TRBV7-9 and TRBJ1-6; no clear D gene. The CDR3 consists of 14 residues. V was cut by 4 bases and J by 3 bases, with 7 bases left in between. Germline loops: CDR1 SEHNR, CDR2 FQNEAQ (reference sequence). CDR3 residues: CASSSTNYNSPLHF. The CDR3 region has the DNA TGTGCCAGCAGCTCGACAAACTATAATTCACCCCTCCACTTT. The variable domain in full, with the rest retrieved from reference TRBV7-9 and TRBJ1-6, is DTGVSQNPRHKITKRGQNVTFRCDPISEHNRLYWYRQTLGQGPEFLTYFQNEAQLEKSRLLSDRFSAERPKGSFSTLEIQRTEQGDSAMYLCASSSTNYNSPLHFGNGTRLTVT.

This sequence joins TRBV4-2 and TRBJ2-7, with 7 bases that match TRBD1. Germline V gene lookup returns CDR1 LGHNA and CDR2 YNFKEQ. The junction had 6 bases not matched to a gene; V was cut back by 6 bases and J by 1 base. There are 14 residues in the CDR3. The CDR3 spells CASSLARGSYEQYF. CDR3 bases: TGTGCCAGCAGTCTTGCCAGGGGGTCCTACGAGCAGTACTTC.

V is TRBV7-8 and J is TRBJ1-3; D is ambiguous. Germline V gene data show CDR1 as SGHVS and CDR2 as FQNEAQ. The CDR3 has 15 residues. The V and J ends lost 1 base and 0 bases respectively, with 7 bases between them. The CDR3 loop is CASSLDRGSGNTIYF. The CDR3 coding sequence is TGTGCCAGCAGCTTAGATCGGGGCTCTGGAAACACCATATATTTT.

The rearrangement links TRBV7-2 to TRBJ1-6; maybe TRBD1 (6 bases). Trimming took off 2 bases at V and 7 bases at J, with 15 bases between the two ends. In germline, CDR1 is SGHTA, CDR2 FQGNSA. The CDR3 sequence is 16 residues long. The CDR3 DNA is TGTGCCAGCAGCTTATCTGCCGGGACACACAATTCACCCCTCCACTTT. This encodes CASSLSAGTHNSPLHF.

The chain couples TRBV6-5 to TRBJ1-4, with 7 bases identical to TRBD1. The V and J ends lost 6 bases and 8 bases, in that order; junction bases with no gene match: 12. The V gene's germline CDR1 is MNHEY and CDR2 SVGAGI. The CDR3 is made up of 15 amino acids. The CDR3 region is CASSRTGTEGEKLFF. The DNA of the CDR3 is TGTGCCAGCAGCCGAACCGGGACAGAGGGGGAAAAACTGTTTTTT.

DNA for the CDR3: TGTGCCAGCAAGCGAGGGTTTGAGCAGTTCTTC. Translation gives CASKRGFEQFF. The chain joins TRBV28 to TRBJ2-1; D may be TRBD2 (5 bases). This CDR3 has 11 amino acids. The germline V and J ends were trimmed by 7 bases and 9 bases, with 10 bases remaining between them. In germline, CDR1 is MDHEN, CDR2 SYDVKM.